This TCR beta chain was sequenced for a study of blood T cell repertoires in COVID-19. Authors' analysis steps: Amplification of reference gene primers provided the estimated nucleated cell counts. This table comes from immunoSEQ multiplex PCR, and its TCRdb copy is limited to in-frame clones, with some not included. The V and J calls and clone size were taken over from that table, and D and trimming were inferred from the DNA. The sample carries under 200,000 clones, 84% recorded once. Details on this clone: Other DNA sequences in this sample translate to the same CDR3.

Germline-derived CDR1 and CDR2 are MNHEY and SVGAGI. V lost 6 bases to trimming and J lost 0 bases, with 8 bases between them. The CDR3 is 14 amino acids. The material sequenced was peripheral blood. The source is a man in his late teens or twenties with active or convalescent COVID-19. V gene TRBV6-5 combines with J gene TRBJ1-4; a possible D gene is TRBD1 (6 bases). In DNA, the CDR3 is TGTGCCAGCAGCACAGGGCCAACTAATGAAAAACTGTTTTTT. Protein sequence: CASSTGPTNEKLFF.